This T cell receptor beta chain appears in the sequencing data of a study of blood T cell repertoires in COVID-19. Across the whole study: Samples taken during acute and convalescent COVID-19 were collected in the United States, Italy and Spain. T cells, B-cell-depleted T cells, or PBMCs provided the cDNA or gDNA that served as material.

Libraries were prepared by immunoSEQ multiplex PCR; TCRdb keeps only in-frame clonotypes and omits some of them. The sample consists of some 370,000 clones, nearly 90% of them appearing once. The J segment lost 0 bases and the V segment lost 7 bases, leaving 14 bases of the junction unmatched. Per the germline V gene, CDR1 is SGHTA and CDR2 is FQGNSA. The CDR3 has 19 amino acids. The source material was peripheral blood. The clonotype was recovered from a man aged 18 to 35 with active or convalescent COVID-19. V and J are TRBV7-2 and TRBJ2-1, with TRBD2 identical over 11 bases. In nucleotides, the CDR3 is TGTGCCAGCATCCCGAAGGGGGTAGCGGGAGGGAGCTCCTACAATGAGCAGTTCTTC. The encoded protein is CASIPKGVAGGSSYNEQFF.